This T cell receptor beta chain was recorded in a study of immune evolution from preneoplasia to lung adenocarcinoma (dated by TCRdb to the early 2020s). Regarding the study in general: HLA loss of heterozygosity was found in about 7% of AIS, roughly 15% of MIA and 25% to 40% of ADC lesions, and in no AAH lesions. Immune contexture across lung adenocarcinoma precursors and invasive adenocarcinoma was profiled using immune gene expression, TCR sequencing and multiplex immunofluorescence. The immune data were integrated with whole exome sequencing and methylation data obtained from the same cohort of nodules. The study reported that 85 to 130 samples were used for TCR sequencing. POLYSOLVER was used to infer Class I HLA alleles from exome data, and LOHHLA was used to detect allele-specific HLA loss. The sample size depended on which specimens were available, not on a prior power calculation. In total, the cohort included 45 to 65 patients with pulmonary nodules, all of whom underwent surgical resection. The TCR sequencing data were obtained from about 47 patients. Resected precursor lesions (AAH, AIS, MIA) and invasive adenocarcinomas were compared against paired morphologically normal lung tissue.

Between 2014 and 2017, the patients underwent resection in either Japan or China. Two lung cancer pathologists independently confirmed the histologic diagnosis of each case on H&E slides. Premalignant or tumor cells were enriched for nucleic acid extraction by macro-dissection performed after pathologic assessment. FFPE tissue was used for DNA isolation with the AllPrep DNA/RNA FFPE Kit. The study at large found these results: Because all patients came from Japan and China, whether the findings apply to Western populations was uncertain. Top T cell clone frequencies were highest in normal lung and appeared to decrease progressively from AAH through AIS, MIA and invasive adenocarcinoma. Normal lung showed the highest clonality, whereas later-stage lesions appeared to have higher T cell density and diversity but lower clonality. KRAS-mutant nodules showed the highest T cell clonality compared with EGFR-mutant or double wild-type lesions. The findings were based on association rather than direct causation, and larger cohorts with long-term follow-up and longitudinal biopsies were deemed needed.

For this clone: Its recognized antigen is unknown. No base-level quality is on record; no much larger clone is a single base apart.

Between the V and J ends, shortened by 6 bases and 4 bases respectively, the junction contains 9 bases. The CDR3 holds 13 amino acids from the cysteine to the phenylalanine. The DNA shown is the 39-base CDR3, in frame from base 1. CDR1 LNHDA and CDR2 SQIVND are derived from the germline V gene (reference sequence). The immunoSEQ hsTCRbeta Kit was used to sequence TCR beta CDR3 regions from DNA. For the original study's pipeline: TCR sequencing data were analysed with the ImmunoSEQ Analyzer. T cell clonality was calculated on productive rearrangements as 1 minus Pielou's evenness. T cell diversity was measured with the inverse Simpson index on productive templates. T cell density was defined as TCR beta template counts normalized to usable DNA, with usable DNA estimated by amplification and sequencing of housekeeping genes. Two-sided Kruskal-Wallis tests were used to compare TCR metrics between histologic stages. TCRdb took over this immuneACCESS table, retaining in-frame rearrangements with V and J assigned. Such tables are incomplete; in checked studies, under half of the missing clones stem from an unresolved V gene, and the remainder is unexplained. V and J calls and clone size are as listed in that table; D and trimming were resolved from the DNA. This sample gives about 4,300 clones in total; under 85% of them show up just once. The ten most abundant clones make up 6% to 8% of the sample.

The specimen was FFPE minimally invasive lung adenocarcinoma tissue. The sample's cell subset or site label, in plain terms: micro-invasive lung adenocarcinoma (MIA). This sequence was found in a person between 50 and 69 years old with lung adenocarcinoma. The rearranged chain carries TRBV19 and TRBJ2-2, with no D gene named confidently. The CDR3: CASSTSATGELFF. The DNA is as follows: TGTGCCAGTAGCACCTCCGCCACCGGGGAGCTGTTTTTT.